The clone carrying this TCR beta chain has just a few counts. The antigen remains undetermined. The protocol was immunoSEQ multiplex PCR, while the TCRdb copy is restricted to in-frame clones and leaves out a portion. The repertoire has about 240,000 clones, roughly 86% of them found once; the top ten carry around 1.2%. Germline V gene sequence: CDR1 SGHNT, CDR2 YYREEE (reference sequence). The CDR3 consists of 12 residues. V lost 9 bases, J lost 7 bases, and 7 bases stayed unmatched. The sample belongs to a study of cytomegalovirus exposure and HLA in healthy donors. Points from the study as a whole: Reportedly, cytomegalovirus status was diagnosed with high sensitivity and specificity. Confirmation in vitro established that a few CMV-associated chains were specific for CMV antigens. A list of about 160 TCR beta chains associated with cytomegalovirus was given.

The donors belonged to the roughly 110-subject validation cohort, separate from the approximately 670-subject first cohort. Input material: PBMCs. This receptor was taken from a young woman in good health and CMV-seropositive. This sequence joins TRBV5-4 and TRBJ2-5; TRBD1 aligns across 9 bases. CDR3 DNA: TGTGCCACCCGGACAGGGGACACGACCCAGTACTTC. It translates to CATRTGDTTQYF.